These T cell receptor beta chains were read from a single sample in a study of T cell responses to AZD1222 COVID-19 vaccine. Clones were sequenced by immunoSEQ multiplex PCR, and TCRdb holds only the in-frame ones, with some missing. Counted here are some 90,000 clones, roughly nine tenths occurring once; the ten biggest clones make up around 5%. This sample comprised peripheral blood, obtained 28 days after the second AZD1222 dose. The receptors originated from an adult who received the AZD1222 COVID-19 vaccine. Each CDR3 is given with its conserved first and last residue. The D gene is left open where the match is weak. Clone sizes are given selectively: once, few, many, or a class where the clone is expanded.

j_gene,d_gene,v_gene,abundance,CDR3aa,CDR3nt
TRBJ1-6,.,TRBV11-2,.,CASSNNNSPLHF,TGTGCCAGCAGCAACAATAATTCACCCCTCCACTTT
TRBJ2-1,.,TRBV5-1,.,CASSLENNEQFF,TGCGCCAGCAGCTTGGAGAACAATGAGCAGTTCTTC
TRBJ1-6,TRBD1,TRBV19,.,CASSTTDRGSNSPLHF,TGTGCCAGTAGTACTACCGACAGGGGCAGTAATTCACCCCTCCACTTT
TRBJ1-1,.,TRBV4-1,.,CASSQDPGLGTEAFF,TGCGCCAGCAGCCAAGATCCGGGGTTAGGCACTGAAGCTTTCTTT
TRBJ1-2,.,TRBV9,.,CASSVGQGSYGYTF,TGTGCCAGCAGCGTAGGGCAGGGTAGCTATGGCTACACCTTC
TRBJ2-1,TRBD2,TRBV7-9,few,CASSLGSGENEQFF,TGTGCCAGCAGCTTAGGTAGCGGGGAGAATGAGCAGTTCTTC
TRBJ1-2,.,TRBV27,.,CASSPGGTGPKFYGYTF,TGTGCCAGCAGTCCTGGGGGTACAGGGCCCAAGTTCTATGGCTACACCTTC
TRBJ1-1,.,TRBV18,once,CASSRGPTEAFF,TGTGCCAGCTCACGGGGCCCAACTGAAGCTTTCTTT
TRBJ1-5,.,TRBV19,.,CASSILQQPQHF,TGTGCCAGTAGTATCCTACAACAGCCCCAGCATTTT
TRBJ1-1,.,TRBV6-5,.,CASTRRPSSPEAFF,TGTGCCAGCACCCGCCGGCCTAGTAGCCCTGAAGCTTTCTTT
TRBJ1-2,.,TRBV12-2,few,CASRWGQGARGPDTYGYTF,.
TRBJ2-5,.,TRBV6-5,.,CASFGYGRGETQYF,TGTGCCAGCTTCGGATATGGGCGGGGAGAGACCCAGTACTTC